This T cell receptor beta chain was identified during a study of shared clonotypes between healthy human individuals. About the research overall: The donors, two women and a few men, were aged 18 to 49. Each donor's CD8 memory used one plate, CD8 naive two, each CD4 subset three. Study-level points and caveats: Donor scarcity curtailed the genetic and exposure-history diversity represented herein. Only blood was sampled, and tissue TCR repertoires likely differ from blood ones.

Sequencing was performed with immunoSEQ multiplex PCR; in TCRdb, only in-frame clones are kept and a portion is missing. The profile shows over 950,000 clones, about 80% of them singletons. Comment on this clone: The antigen is undetermined.

There are 16 residues in the CDR3. From germline, CDR1 is MDHEN and CDR2 SYDVKM. Trimming cost V 10 bases and J 0 bases; bases outside gene matches: 9. Sequencing used memory CD4+ T cells from PBMCs. Sample subset: CD45RA-negative fraction. This receptor was obtained from a man younger than 35 in good health. Some clones in this sample may be carry-over from other donors' samples. The chain carries TRBV28 and TRBJ2-2, with 9 bases aligning to TRBD2. The CDR3 DNA follows: TGTGCCATCAAGGGAGCGGGAGGACCGAACACCGGGGAGCTGTTTTTT. It specifies CAIKGAGGPNTGELFF.